The 11 T cell receptor beta chains reported below all come from one sample, sequenced in a study of T cells in Graves' hyperthyroidism and ophthalmopathy (dated by TCRdb to the late 2010s). The library was obtained by multiplex PCR. Sequencing relied on an Illumina HiSeq 2000. TCR beta CDR3 regions were amplified from RNA transcripts. The TCR CDR3 was subjected to a first round of RT-PCR using the HTBI primer set and the Qiagen OneStep RT-PCR kit. TCRdb reprocessed the public reads (quality trimming at Q25 with fastp, clone calling with MiXCR) and kept in-frame beta chains. Rows matching on CDR3 protein sequence are summarized as one entry with the most common DNA and genes. The sample table lists about 400,000 distinct CDR3 sequences, approximately 14% of them with a count of one. The ten top clones hold under 15% of the sample. Specimen: blood. The receptors derive from a man between 18 and 35 years old with Graves' ophthalmopathy.

This clonotype was picked up many times. The chain links TRBV7-9 to TRBJ2-5, with 9 bases identical to TRBD1. The CDR3 consists of 15 residues. With 7 bases clipped from V and 5 bases from J, the junction kept 11 bases outside the gene matches. The germline gives CDR1 SEHNR, CDR2 FQNEAQ (reference sequence). This chain's CDR3 is CASTNAGTGYETQYF. The CDR3 region has the DNA TGTGCCAGCACCAACGCCGGGACAGGGTACGAGACCCAGTACTTC.

CDR3 protein: CASSVGHRFTDTQYF. The CDR3 nucleotides read TGTGCCAGCAGCGTGGGACACCGATTCACAGATACGCAGTATTTT. J is TRBJ2-3 and V is TRBV9, with D possibly TRBD1 on 6 matching bases. Germline V gives CDR1 SGDLS, CDR2 YYNGEE. CDR3 length: 15 amino acids. Trimming took 2 bases from V and 2 from J, leaving 12 bases between them.

This clonotype was seen many times. This chain joins TRBV6-5 and TRBJ2-1; D uncertain. CDR3 size: 18 residues. CDR1 is MNHEY, CDR2 SVGAGI, per germline. Between the trimmed V and J ends, which lost 0 bases and 3 bases, there was a span of 18 bases. In DNA form, the CDR3 reads TGTGCCAGCAGTTACTCGCCCCTACCCTCGTCGAGCTACAATGAGCAGTTCTTC. Protein product: CASSYSPLPSSSYNEQFF.

In its sample, this clonotype was seen a few times. V is TRBV4-2 and J is TRBJ1-1; 9 bases line up with TRBD1. CDR1 is LGHNA, CDR2 YNFKEQ, per germline. Trimming removed 2 bases from V and 11 bases from J; junction bases left unmatched: 9. The CDR3 runs 14 residues. The CDR3 protein is CASSQLGQGMGAFF. CDR3 coding DNA: TGTGCCAGCAGCCAACTCGGACAGGGGATGGGGGCTTTCTTT.

The table lists this clonotype with many counts. This chain connects TRBV30 to TRBJ1-1; D not certain. Trimming left V 0 bases short and J 3 bases short, with 11 bases between. The CDR3 length is 14 residues. CDR1 GTSNPN and CDR2 SVGIG come from the germline V gene (reference sequence). CDR3 region: CAWSVRPGDTEAFF. CDR3 bases: TGTGCCTGGAGTGTTCGCCCGGGAGACACTGAAGCTTTCTTT.

This clonotype was seen ten or more times. The chain carries TRBV10-3 and TRBJ2-2; tentatively, D is TRBD2 (5 bases). Trimming stripped 4 bases from V and 7 bases from J, with 13 bases between. Looked up from germline, CDR1 is ENHRY and CDR2 is SYGVKD. This CDR3 contains 14 residues. CDR3 amino acids: CAISGTPILGELFF. CDR3 sequence (DNA): TGTGCCATCAGTGGGACTCCAATCCTCGGGGAGCTGTTTTTT.

This clonotype was seen at least ten times. The chain couples TRBV2 to TRBJ2-2; D is unresolved. Looked up from germline, CDR1 is SNHLY and CDR2 is FYNNEI. V was pared by 6 bases and J by 6 bases, with 8 bases between. The CDR3 is made up of 12 amino acids. CDR3 loop: CASSSLAGELFF. In nucleotides, the CDR3 is TGTGCCAGCAGCTCCCTAGCCGGGGAGCTGTTTTTT. The entire variable domain, with the rest obtained from reference TRBV2 and TRBJ2-2, is as follows: EPEVTQTPSHQVTQMGQEVILRCVPISNHLYFYWYRQILGQKVEFLVSFYNNEISEKSEIFDDQFSVERPDGSNFTLKIRSTKLEDSAMYFCASSSLAGELFFGEGSRLTVL.

This clonotype was observed many times. The chain has TRBV15 and TRBJ1-6, with TRBD1 identical over 9 bases. Germline V gives CDR1 LNHNV, CDR2 YYDKDF (reference sequence). V was clipped by 5 bases and J by 3 bases; unmatched bases: 5. This CDR3 comprises 16 residues. In nucleotides, the CDR3 is TGTGCCACCAGCGCAAAGACAGGGGGCTATAATTCACCCCTCCACTTT. It codes for CATSAKTGGYNSPLHF.

This chain uses TRBV6-4 with TRBJ2-3; TRBD2 agrees at 8 bases. In germline, CDR1 is MRHNA, CDR2 SNTAGT. The CDR3 loop spans 15 amino acids. The J segment lost 4 bases and the V segment lost 0 bases, leaving 3 bases of the junction unmatched. The CDR3 here is CASSDSRGGADTQYF. The CDR3 DNA reads TGTGCCAGCAGTGACTCTCGGGGGGGAGCAGATACGCAGTATTTT.

This sequence joins TRBV28 and TRBJ1-1; D uncertain. V lost 5 bases and J 10 bases, leaving 14 bases between the germline ends. Germline CDR1 reads MDHEN; CDR2 reads SYDVKM. The CDR3 consists of 12 residues. This CDR3 reads CASSRTALGAFF. The CDR3 nucleotides are TGTGCCAGCAGTAGGACTGCTCTCGGAGCTTTCTTT.

The sample holds a few counts of this clonotype. The V and J genes are TRBV9 and TRBJ1-6; no definite D call. Looked up from germline, CDR1 is SGDLS and CDR2 is YYNGEE. The CDR3 is 14 amino acids. V lost 5 bases and J lost 9, with 15 bases in between. The CDR3 sequence is CASSTGIESSPLHF. CDR3 coding DNA: TGTGCCAGCAGTACCGGGATTGAGAGTTCACCCCTCCACTTT.